The rows below give T cell receptor beta chains drawn from one sample of a study of CD8 T cells in ankylosing spondylitis. TCRdb reanalysed the 5' RACE reads using MiXCR and keeps one entry per CDR3 protein. The table shows about 360,000 distinct CDR3 sequences, with 20% to 25% occurring only once. The sequenced material came from blood, either unsorted or a sorted T cell fraction (not recorded which). The source of these receptors is a male donor with ankylosing spondylitis or in good health (not recorded which). Each CDR3 is given with its conserved first and last residue. D genes are given only for firm matches. Clone size appears in some rows only: once, few, many, or a class for an expanded clone.

cdr3_nt cdr3_aa d_call v_call cdr3_length j_call clone_size
TGTGCCAGCAGCAATGAGGGACGCAGAGAGACCCAGTACTTC CASSNEGRRETQYF - TRBV3-1 14 TRBJ2-5 -
TGTGCCAGCAGTCACCGTCGGGGGGGCGATACGCAGTATTTT CASSHRRGGDTQYF TRBD2 TRBV2 14 TRBJ2-3 once
TGCAGTGCTAGGGCCACGCTGATGTACAATGAGCAGTTCTTC CSARATLMYNEQFF - TRBV20-1 14 TRBJ2-1 few
TGTGCCAGCAGTCCCCGTAGGGGGACAGGGCCAAGGGGGGAGCAGTACTTC CASSPRRGTGPRGEQYF TRBD1 TRBV12-3/TRBV12-4 17 TRBJ2-7 -
TGTGCCAGCAGTTCGGAGACAGGGGTTCGCGAGCAGTACTTC CASSSETGVREQYF TRBD1 TRBV27 14 TRBJ2-7 few
TGTGCCACCAGCGAGGGAGACAGGGGCTACAATGAGCAGTTCTTC CATSEGDRGYNEQFF TRBD1 TRBV12-3/TRBV12-4 15 TRBJ2-1 -
TGTGCCAGCAGCCATTTAAAGGGGGATGAGCAGTTCTTC CASSHLKGDEQFF - TRBV4-2 13 TRBJ2-1 many
TGCAGTGCAAATCAGCGGGGGGGTTTTGACGAGCAGTACTTC CSANQRGGFDEQYF TRBD2 TRBV20-1 14 TRBJ2-7 few
TGTGCCAGCAGCCCTGATAGGGCTAGCCTGGCAGATACGCAGTATTTT CASSPDRASLADTQYF - TRBV7-2 16 TRBJ2-3 -
TGTGCCAGCTCACCCTCGGGACAAAAGTACCTGGGGACCCAGTACTTC CASSPSGQKYLGTQYF - TRBV18 16 TRBJ2-5 -
TGTGCCAGCAGCTTAACCCCGGGACAGGGGACAGATACGCAGTATTTT CASSLTPGQGTDTQYF TRBD1 TRBV7-9 16 TRBJ2-3 few
TGCAGTGCTAGTATGGGTGGGAGGGACAATGAGCAGTTCTTC CSASMGGRDNEQFF TRBD2 TRBV20-1 14 TRBJ2-1 few
TGTGCCAGCAGTTACTCTAGTGTTAGCACAGATACGCAGTATTTT CASSYSSVSTDTQYF - TRBV6-5 15 TRBJ2-3 few
TGCAGTGCTATAGAGCGGGGGGGCGGTTGGAATGAGCAGTTCTTC CSAIERGGGWNEQFF TRBD2 TRBV20-1 15 TRBJ2-1 -
TGCGCCAGCAGCCAGACAACAGGGGATGGCTACACCTTC CASSQTTGDGYTF TRBD1 TRBV5-1 13 TRBJ1-2 few
TGTGCCAGCAGTGACGGGGACAGCTACGAGCAGTACTTC CASSDGDSYEQYF TRBD1 TRBV6-1 13 TRBJ2-7 -
TGTGCCAGCAGTTCAGGGTTGCGCGCTGAAGCTTTCTTT CASSSGLRAEAFF - TRBV7-9 13 TRBJ1-1 few
TGTGCCAGCAGTATTGTACAGGGGCAGCAGTACTTC CASSIVQGQQYF TRBD1 TRBV12-3/TRBV12-4 12 TRBJ2-7 many
TGCGCCAGCAGCCGGGGACAGGCAAGCCAAGAGACCCAGTACTTC CASSRGQASQETQYF TRBD1 TRBV5-1 15 TRBJ2-5 -
TGTGCCAGCAGTGACAAAGGCAGGTGGAACACTGAAGCTTTCTTT CASSDKGRWNTEAFF - TRBV6-4 15 TRBJ1-1 -
TGCAGCGTTGAAGAGGGACGGGAAACCTACGAGCAGTACTTC CSVEEGRETYEQYF - TRBV29-1 14 TRBJ2-7 many
TGTGCCAGCAGCCCCGGGACGCAGCTCTACGTCCTGACTTTC CASSPGTQLYVLTF - TRBV12-3/TRBV12-4 14 TRBJ2-6 -
TGTGCCAGCAGTACTAGCGGGGGGACTCCTTACAATGAGCAGTTCTTC CASSTSGGTPYNEQFF TRBD2 TRBV2 16 TRBJ2-1 -